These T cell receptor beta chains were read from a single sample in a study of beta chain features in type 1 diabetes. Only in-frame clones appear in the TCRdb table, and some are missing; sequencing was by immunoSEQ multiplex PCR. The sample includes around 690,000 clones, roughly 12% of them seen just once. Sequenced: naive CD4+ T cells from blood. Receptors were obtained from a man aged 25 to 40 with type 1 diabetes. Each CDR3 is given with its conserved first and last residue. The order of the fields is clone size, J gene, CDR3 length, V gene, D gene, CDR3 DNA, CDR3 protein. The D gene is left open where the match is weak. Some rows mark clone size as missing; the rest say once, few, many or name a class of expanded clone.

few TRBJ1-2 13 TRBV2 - TGTGTCATAAGTCAGGGAGCTGACTATGGCTACACCTTC CVISQGADYGYTF
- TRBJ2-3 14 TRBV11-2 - TGCGCCAGCAGCCAAGATCCGTCCATAAATACGCAGTATTTT CASSQDPSINTQYF
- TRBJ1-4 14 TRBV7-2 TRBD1 TGTGCCAGCAGCAAGGGACAGGGCGAGGAAAAACTGTTTTTT CASSKGQGEEKLFF
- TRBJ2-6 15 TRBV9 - TGTGCCAGCAGCGTACAGGGGCCTGGGGCCAACGTCCTGACTTTC CASSVQGPGANVLTF
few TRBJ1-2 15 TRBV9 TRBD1 TGTGCCAGCAGCGTAGCCCCCTCTTTACAGGGGAGGTACACCTTC CASSVAPSLQGRYTF
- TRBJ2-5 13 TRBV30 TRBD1 TGTGCCTTCCTGACAGGGGGCCAGCGGACCCAGTACTTC CAFLTGGQRTQYF
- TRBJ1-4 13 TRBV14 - TGTGCCAGCAAGGCGCAGAATCAGGAAAAACTGTTTTTT CASKAQNQEKLFF
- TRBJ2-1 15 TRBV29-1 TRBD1 TGCAGCGCCCCCCTTGGGACAGGATCCTACAATGAGCAGTTCTTC CSAPLGTGSYNEQFF
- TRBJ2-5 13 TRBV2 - TGTGCCAGCAGTGTTCTGGAGGAAGAGACCCAGTACTTC CASSVLEEETQYF
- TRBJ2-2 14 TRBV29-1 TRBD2 TGCAGCGTTGGGACTAGCGGGGTTTCCGGGGAGCTGTTTTTT CSVGTSGVSGELFF
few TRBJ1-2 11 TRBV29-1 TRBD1 TGCAGCGTTGCGGACAGGCCCGGCTACACCTTC CSVADRPGYTF
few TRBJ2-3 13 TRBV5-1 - TGCGCCAGCAGCGTGGTAGCCGGAGATACGCAGTATTTT CASSVVAGDTQYF
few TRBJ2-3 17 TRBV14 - TGTGCCAGCAGCCAAGAGGGACTCGGGGAACCCACAGATACGCAGTATTTT CASSQEGLGEPTDTQYF
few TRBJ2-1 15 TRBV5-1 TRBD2 TGCGCCAGCAGCTTACTAGCGGGCGACAACAATGAGCAGTTCTTC CASSLLAGDNNEQFF
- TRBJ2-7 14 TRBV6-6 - TGTGCCAGCAGTTACCAAGGGTCCAGCTACGAGCAGTACTTC CASSYQGSSYEQYF